This record looks at one T cell receptor (beta chain) sequence and its context. Its specificity is not known. The sample comes from a study of graft-versus-host responses after intestinal transplantation. In the study overall: As for transplant type, recipients had multivisceral, liver-intestinal, or isolated intestinal grafts. Every transplant recipient was induced with anti-thymocyte globulin, then maintained on tacrolimus and steroids for roughly 3 years. Regarding the study as a whole: Maximum circulating GvH clone levels tracked with early post-transplant HvG decreases. GvH clones were identified in recipient marrow, with some first appearing in ileum or blood.

V trimming: 6 bases; J trimming: 2 bases; junction bases outside the gene matches: 5. The CDR3 is made up of 14 amino acids. The V gene's germline CDR1 is MNHNS and CDR2 SASEGT. The protocol was immunoSEQ multiplex PCR, while the TCRdb copy is restricted to in-frame clones and leaves out a portion. This table has approximately 60,000 clones, around 90% appearing once. The clonotype originates from a human patient who received an intestinal transplant, so some T cells may come from the graft donor. The chain uses TRBV6-1 and TRBJ2-7, with TRBD2 identical over 9 bases. This sample comprised PBMCs, obtained 26 days after transplant. In nucleotides, the CDR3 is TGTGCCAGCAGCTTAGCGGGGGCGACCTACGAGCAGTACGTC. As protein: CASSLAGATYEQYV.